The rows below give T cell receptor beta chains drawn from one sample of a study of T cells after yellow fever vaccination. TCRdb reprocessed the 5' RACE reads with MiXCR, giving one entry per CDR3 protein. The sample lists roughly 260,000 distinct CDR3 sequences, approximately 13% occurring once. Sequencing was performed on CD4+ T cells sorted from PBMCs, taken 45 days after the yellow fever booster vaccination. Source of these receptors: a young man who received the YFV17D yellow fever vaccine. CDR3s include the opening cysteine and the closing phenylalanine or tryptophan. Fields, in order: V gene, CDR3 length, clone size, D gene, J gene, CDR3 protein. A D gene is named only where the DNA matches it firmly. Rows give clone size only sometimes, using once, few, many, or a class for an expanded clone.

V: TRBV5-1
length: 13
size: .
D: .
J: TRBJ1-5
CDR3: CPSSGGSNQPQHF

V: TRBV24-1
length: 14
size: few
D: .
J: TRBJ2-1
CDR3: CATSDPFGGGEQFF

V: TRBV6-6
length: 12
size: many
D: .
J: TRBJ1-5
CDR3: CASLTGNQPQHF

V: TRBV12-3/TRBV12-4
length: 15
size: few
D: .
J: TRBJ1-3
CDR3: CASSRDLALGNTIYF

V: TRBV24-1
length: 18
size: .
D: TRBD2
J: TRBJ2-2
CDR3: CATSDFRGLAGSTGELFF

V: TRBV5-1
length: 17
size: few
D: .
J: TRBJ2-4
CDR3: CASSLVGVDAAKNIQYF

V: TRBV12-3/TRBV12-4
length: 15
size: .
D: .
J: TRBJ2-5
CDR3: CASSSLGQPKETQYF

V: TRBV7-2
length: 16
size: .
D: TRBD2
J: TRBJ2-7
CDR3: CASGKLAGSSRGEQYF

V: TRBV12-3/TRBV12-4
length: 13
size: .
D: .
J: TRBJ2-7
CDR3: CASTDQRGYEQYF

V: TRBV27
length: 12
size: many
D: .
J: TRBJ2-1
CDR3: CASSRQNNEQFF

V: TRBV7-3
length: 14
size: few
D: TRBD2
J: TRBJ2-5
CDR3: CASSLGGPQETQYF

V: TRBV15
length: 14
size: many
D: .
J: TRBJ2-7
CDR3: CATSKPRDSSEQYF

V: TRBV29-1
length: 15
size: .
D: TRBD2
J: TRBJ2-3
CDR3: CSARLAGGPTDTQYF

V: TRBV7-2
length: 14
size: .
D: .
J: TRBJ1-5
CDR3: CASSPLRGLQPQHF

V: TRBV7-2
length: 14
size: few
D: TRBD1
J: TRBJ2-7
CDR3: CASSAQGALYEQYF

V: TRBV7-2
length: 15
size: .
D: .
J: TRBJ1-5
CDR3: CASSLNQGMNQPQHF

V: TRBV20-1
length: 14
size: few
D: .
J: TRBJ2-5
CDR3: CSVGGRSGKETQYF

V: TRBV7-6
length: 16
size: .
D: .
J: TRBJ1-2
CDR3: CASSFPGQGQGRRYTF

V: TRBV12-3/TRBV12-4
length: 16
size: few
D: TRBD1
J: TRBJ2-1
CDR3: CASSGQGSVNYNEQFF

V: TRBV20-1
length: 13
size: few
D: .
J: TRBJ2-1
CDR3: CSAPWTIYNEQFF

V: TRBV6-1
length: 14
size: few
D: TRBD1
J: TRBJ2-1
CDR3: CASTSGTGYNEQFF

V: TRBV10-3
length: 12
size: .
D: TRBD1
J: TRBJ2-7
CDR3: CAITGGGYEQYF